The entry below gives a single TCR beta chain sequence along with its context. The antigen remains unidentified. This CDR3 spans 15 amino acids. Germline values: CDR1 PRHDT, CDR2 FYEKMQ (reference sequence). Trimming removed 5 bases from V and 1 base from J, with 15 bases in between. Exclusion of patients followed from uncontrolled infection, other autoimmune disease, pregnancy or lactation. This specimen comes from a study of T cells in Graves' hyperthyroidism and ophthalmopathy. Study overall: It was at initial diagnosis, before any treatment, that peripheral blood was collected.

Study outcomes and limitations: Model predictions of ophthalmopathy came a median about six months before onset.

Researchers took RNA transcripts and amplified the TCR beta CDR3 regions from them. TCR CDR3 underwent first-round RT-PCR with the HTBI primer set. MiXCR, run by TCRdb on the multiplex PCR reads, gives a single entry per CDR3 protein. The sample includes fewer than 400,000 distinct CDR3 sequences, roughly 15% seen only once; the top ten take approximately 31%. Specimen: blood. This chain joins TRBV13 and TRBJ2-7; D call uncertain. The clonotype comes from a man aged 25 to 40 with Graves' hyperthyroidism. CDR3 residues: CASSPAGPGSYEQYF. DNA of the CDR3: TGTGCCAGCAGCCCGGCCGGACCGGGTTCCTACGAGCAGTACTTC.